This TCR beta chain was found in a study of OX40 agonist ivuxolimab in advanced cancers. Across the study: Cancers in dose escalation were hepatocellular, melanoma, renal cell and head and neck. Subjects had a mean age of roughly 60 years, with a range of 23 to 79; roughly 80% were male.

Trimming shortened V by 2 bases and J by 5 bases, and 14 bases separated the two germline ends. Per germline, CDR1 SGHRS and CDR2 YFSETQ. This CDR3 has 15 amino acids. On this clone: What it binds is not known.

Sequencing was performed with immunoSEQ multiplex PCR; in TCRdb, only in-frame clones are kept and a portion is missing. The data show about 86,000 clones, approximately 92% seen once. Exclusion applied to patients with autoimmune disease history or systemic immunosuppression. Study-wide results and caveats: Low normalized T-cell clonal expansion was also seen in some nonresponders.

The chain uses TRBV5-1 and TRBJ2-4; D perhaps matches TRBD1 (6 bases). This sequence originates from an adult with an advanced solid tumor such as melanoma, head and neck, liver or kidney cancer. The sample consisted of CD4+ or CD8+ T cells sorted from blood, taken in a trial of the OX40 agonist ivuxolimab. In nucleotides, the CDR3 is TGCGCCAGCAGCTTCATCCCAGGGGCGGAAAACATTCAGTACTTC. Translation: CASSFIPGAENIQYF.